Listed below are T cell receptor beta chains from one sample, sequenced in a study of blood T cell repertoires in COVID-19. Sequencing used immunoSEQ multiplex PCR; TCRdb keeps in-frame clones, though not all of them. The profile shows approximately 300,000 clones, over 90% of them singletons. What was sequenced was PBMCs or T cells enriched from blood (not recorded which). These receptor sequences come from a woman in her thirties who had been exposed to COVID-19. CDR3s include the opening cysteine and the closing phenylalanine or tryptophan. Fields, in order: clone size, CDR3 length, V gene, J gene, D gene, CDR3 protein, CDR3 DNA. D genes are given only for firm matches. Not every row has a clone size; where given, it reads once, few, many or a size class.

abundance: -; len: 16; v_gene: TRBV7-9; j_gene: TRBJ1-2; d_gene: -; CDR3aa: CASSLGQGSFGYGYTF; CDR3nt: TGTGCCAGCAGCTTGGGGCAGGGATCATTTGGATATGGCTACACCTTC
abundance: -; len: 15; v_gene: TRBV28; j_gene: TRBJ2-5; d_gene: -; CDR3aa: CASSLRLGLGETQYF; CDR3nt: TGTGCCAGCAGTTTACGGTTGGGGCTGGGAGAGACCCAGTACTTC
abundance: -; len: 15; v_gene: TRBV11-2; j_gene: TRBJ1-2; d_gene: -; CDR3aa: CASSSSDRPNYGYTF; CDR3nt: TGTGCCAGCAGCTCCTCGGACAGACCTAACTATGGCTACACCTTC
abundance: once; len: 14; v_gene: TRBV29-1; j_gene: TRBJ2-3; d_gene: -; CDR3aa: CSVGAAPHTDTQYF; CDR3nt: TGCAGCGTTGGCGCGGCGCCCCACACGGATACGCAGTATTTT
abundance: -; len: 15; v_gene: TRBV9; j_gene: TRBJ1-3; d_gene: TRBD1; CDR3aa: CASSSGQGSGNTIYF; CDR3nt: TGTGCCAGCAGCTCGGGACAGGGTTCTGGAAACACCATATATTTT
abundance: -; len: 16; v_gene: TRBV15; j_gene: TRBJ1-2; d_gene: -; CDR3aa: CATSREILADVHGYTF; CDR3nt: TGTGCCACCAGCAGAGAAATCTTAGCCGACGTACATGGCTACACCTTC
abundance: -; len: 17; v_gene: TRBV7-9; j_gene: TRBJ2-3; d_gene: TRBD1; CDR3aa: CASSLAGGPLMPDTQYF; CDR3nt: TGTGCCAGCAGCTTGGCAGGGGGCCCCTTAATGCCAGATACGCAGTATTTT
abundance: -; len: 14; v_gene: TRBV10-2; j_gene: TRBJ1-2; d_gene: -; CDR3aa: CASSEIRGPYGYTF; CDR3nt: TGCGCCAGCAGTGAGATCAGGGGCCCATATGGCTACACCTTC
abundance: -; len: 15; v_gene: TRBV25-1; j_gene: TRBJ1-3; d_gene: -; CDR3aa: CASSEWRQTGNTIYF; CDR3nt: TGTGCCAGCAGTGAATGGCGACAAACTGGAAACACCATATATTTT
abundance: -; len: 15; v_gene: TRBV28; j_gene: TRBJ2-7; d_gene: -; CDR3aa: CASRLTGSPAYEQYF; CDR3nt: TGTGCCAGCAGATTGACGGGTTCCCCAGCCTACGAGCAGTACTTC
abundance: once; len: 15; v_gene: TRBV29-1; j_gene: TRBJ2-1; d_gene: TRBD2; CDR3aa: CSAQTTSGGGGEQFF; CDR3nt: TGCAGCGCCCAAACGACTAGCGGGGGTGGGGGTGAGCAGTTCTTC
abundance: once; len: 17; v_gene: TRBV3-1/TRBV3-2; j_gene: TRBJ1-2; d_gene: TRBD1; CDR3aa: CASSPSLTGGRNYGYTF; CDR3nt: TGTGCCAGCAGCCCCTCCTTGACAGGGGGAAGGAACTATGGCTACACCTTC
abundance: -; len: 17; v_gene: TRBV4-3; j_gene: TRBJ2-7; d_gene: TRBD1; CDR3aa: CASSQAISGTESYEQYF; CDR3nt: TGCGCCAGCAGCCAAGCTATCTCCGGGACAGAATCCTACGAGCAGTACTTC
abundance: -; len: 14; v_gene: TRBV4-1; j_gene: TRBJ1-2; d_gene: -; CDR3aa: CASSQGERAYGYTF; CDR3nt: TGCGCCAGCAGCCAAGGGGAGAGAGCCTATGGCTACACCTTC
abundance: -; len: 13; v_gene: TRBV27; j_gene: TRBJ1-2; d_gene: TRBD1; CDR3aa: CASRTGGTYGYTF; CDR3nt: TGTGCCAGCCGAACAGGGGGTACATATGGCTACACCTTC
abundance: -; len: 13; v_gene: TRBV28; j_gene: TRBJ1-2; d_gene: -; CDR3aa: CASGLTPNYGYTF; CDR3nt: TGTGCCAGCGGTCTTACTCCGAACTATGGCTACACCTTC
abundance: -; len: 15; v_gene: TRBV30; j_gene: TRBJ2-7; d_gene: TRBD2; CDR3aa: CAWSAGAGGAYEQYF; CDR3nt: TGTGCCTGGAGTGCGGGAGCGGGGGGTGCCTACGAGCAGTACTTC
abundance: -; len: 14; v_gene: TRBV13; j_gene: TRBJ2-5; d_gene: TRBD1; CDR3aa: CASSRGTGRETQYF; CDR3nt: TGTGCCAGCAGCCGCGGGACAGGGCGAGAGACCCAGTACTTC
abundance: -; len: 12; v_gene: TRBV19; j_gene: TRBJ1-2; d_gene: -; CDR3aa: CASTTDTYGYTF; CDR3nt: TGTGCCAGTACCACGGACACATATGGCTACACCTTC
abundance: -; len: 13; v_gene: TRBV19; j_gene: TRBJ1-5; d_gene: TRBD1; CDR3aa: CASSKGQGQPQHF; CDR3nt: TGTGCCAGTAGTAAAGGACAGGGGCAGCCCCAGCATTTT
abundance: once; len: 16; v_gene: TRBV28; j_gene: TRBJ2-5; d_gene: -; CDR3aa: CASSHLDRPTQETQYF; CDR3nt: TGTGCCAGCAGCCATCTCGACAGGCCGACCCAAGAGACCCAGTACTTC
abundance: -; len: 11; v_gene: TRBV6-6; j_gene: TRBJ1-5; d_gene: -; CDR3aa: CASSSNQPQHF; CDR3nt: TGTGCCAGCAGCTCTAACCAGCCCCAGCATTTT
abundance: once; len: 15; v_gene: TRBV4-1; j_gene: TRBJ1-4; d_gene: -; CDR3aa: CASSQATRAGEKLFF; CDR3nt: TGCGCCAGCAGCCAAGCTACAAGGGCGGGTGAAAAACTGTTTTTT
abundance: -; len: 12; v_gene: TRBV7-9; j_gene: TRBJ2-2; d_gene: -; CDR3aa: CASSFGGGPLFF; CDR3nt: TGTGCCAGCAGCTTTGGAGGAGGCCCGCTGTTTTTT
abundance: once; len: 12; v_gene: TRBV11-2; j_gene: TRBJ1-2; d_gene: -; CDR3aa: CASSRDDYGYTF; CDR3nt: TGTGCCAGCAGCCGGGATGATTATGGCTACACCTTC
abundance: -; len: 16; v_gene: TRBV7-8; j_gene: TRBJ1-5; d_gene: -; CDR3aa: CASSLETVGSHQPQHF; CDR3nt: TGTGCCAGCAGCTTAGAAACGGTGGGGAGCCATCAGCCCCAGCATTTT
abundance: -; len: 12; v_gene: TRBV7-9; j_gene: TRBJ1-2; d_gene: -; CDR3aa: CASSLAEGGYTF; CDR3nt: TGTGCCAGCAGCTTAGCGGAGGGAGGCTACACCTTC
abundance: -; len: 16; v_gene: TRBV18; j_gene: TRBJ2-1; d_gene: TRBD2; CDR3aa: CASSTSGGQSHNEQFF; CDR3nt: TGTGCCAGCTCTACTAGCGGGGGGCAGTCCCACAATGAGCAGTTCTTC
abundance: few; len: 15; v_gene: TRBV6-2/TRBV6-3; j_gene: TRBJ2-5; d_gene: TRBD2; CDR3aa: CASSRYPSGQETQYF; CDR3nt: TGTGCCAGCAGCCGGTATCCTAGCGGTCAAGAGACCCAGTACTTC
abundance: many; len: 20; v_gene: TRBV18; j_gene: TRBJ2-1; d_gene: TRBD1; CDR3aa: CASSPDRDPARDSPYNEQFF; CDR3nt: TGTGCCAGCTCACCGGACAGGGACCCGGCCCGGGACTCGCCTTACAATGAGCAGTTCTTC